These 20 T cell receptor beta chains came from one sample sequenced in a study of early T cells in non-severe SARS-CoV-2 infection. TCRdb passed the 5' RACE reads through MiXCR, listing each CDR3 protein once. This sample has nearly 80,000 distinct CDR3 sequences, with over 10% found just once. The sample was whole blood. Receptors originate from an adult who was a healthcare worker with PCR-confirmed SARS-CoV-2 infection or an uninfected control (not recorded which).

Many counts were recorded for this clonotype. The chain couples TRBV7-2 to TRBJ2-7; D is ambiguous. The CDR3 runs 14 residues. Trimming left V 2 bases short and J 4 bases short, with 12 bases between. Germline V gene data show CDR1 as SGHTA and CDR2 as FQGNSA. CDR3 residues: CASSLFLAGYEQYF. CDR3 nucleotides: TGTGCCAGCAGCTTATTCTTAGCCGGGTACGAGCAGTACTTC.

This clonotype was observed many times. The chain joins TRBV28 to TRBJ2-5, with 7 positions matching TRBD1. The CDR3 has 13 amino acids. V was clipped by 5 bases and J by 7 bases; unmatched bases: 7. The germline V gene has CDR1 MDHEN and CDR2 SYDVKM. DNA of the CDR3: TGTGCCAGCAGTCTCACAGGGGAGCGGACCCAGTACTTC. As protein: CASSLTGERTQYF. The variable domain in full, with the rest retrieved from reference TRBV28 and TRBJ2-5, is DVKVTQSSRYLVKRTGEKVFLECVQDMDHENMFWYRQDPGLGLRLIYFSYDVKMKEKGDIPEGYSVSREKKERFSLILESASTNQTSMYLCASSLTGERTQYFGPGTRLLVL.

This clonotype occurred a few times. The chain carries TRBV7-9 and TRBJ2-3; 8 bases fit TRBD2. CDR1 is SEHNR and CDR2 is FQNEAQ in the germline V gene (reference sequence). V lost 3 bases, J lost 4 bases, and 12 bases stayed unmatched. CDR3 length equals 17 residues. The CDR3 DNA is TGTGCCAGCAGCTTTCACCCACTAGCGGAGGTCTCAGATACGCAGTATTTT. The encoded protein is CASSFHPLAEVSDTQYF.

In its sample, this clonotype was seen many times. The V call is TRBV6-5, the J call TRBJ2-5, with a weak D call TRBD1 (6 bases). Germline V lookup: CDR1 MNHEY, CDR2 SVGAGI. Trimming took off 0 bases at V and 4 bases at J, with 15 bases between the two ends. This CDR3 has 16 amino acids. DNA of the CDR3: TGTGCCAGCAGTTACTCGTGGTCAGGGGCTGGAGAGACCCAGTACTTC. It yields the protein CASSYSWSGAGETQYF.

This rearrangement joins TRBV6-6 to TRBJ2-7, with 12 bases lining up with TRBD2. Germline values: CDR1 MNHNY, CDR2 SVGAGI (reference sequence). The CDR3 loop spans 16 amino acids. The junction had 7 bases not matched to a gene; V was cut back by 6 bases and J by 1 base. CDR3 amino acids: CASSLTSGRSSYEQYF. The CDR3 DNA sequence: TGTGCCAGCAGCCTTACTAGCGGGAGGTCGTCCTACGAGCAGTACTTC.

V usage is TRBV24-1 and J usage is TRBJ2-6; 7 nucleotides match TRBD1. The CDR3 sequence is 18 residues long. Germline V gene data show CDR1 as KGHDR and CDR2 as SFDVKD. V shed 5 bases, J shed 0 bases, and the junction held 9 bases outside the gene matches. The CDR3 nucleotides read TGTGCCACCAGTGCCCGTACGGGACAGAGCTCTGGGGCCAACGTCCTGACTTTC. It specifies CATSARTGQSSGANVLTF.

The rearrangement links TRBV20-1 to TRBJ1-2; 8 nucleotides agree with TRBD1. The germline CDR1 and CDR2 sequences are DFQATT and SNEGSKA (reference sequence). CDR3 length: 13 residues. CDR3 in DNA: TGCACAACTTCACAGGGGGGTAACTATGGCTACACCTTC. Protein product: CTTSQGGNYGYTF.

This clonotype has ten or more counts. V gene TRBV7-9 combines with J gene TRBJ2-1; 7 bases line up with TRBD1. The junction had 8 bases not matched to a gene; V was cut back by 5 bases and J by 7 bases. The CDR3 has 14 residues. Germline CDR1 SEHNR, CDR2 FQNEAQ (reference sequence). The CDR3 loop is CASSDQSTGNEQFF. The CDR3 nucleotides read TGTGCCAGCAGCGACCAATCGACAGGGAATGAGCAGTTCTTC.

The chain uses TRBV29-1 and TRBJ2-7; D unresolved. CDR1 and CDR2 (germline): SQVTM, ANQGSEA. The CDR3 is made up of 11 amino acids. V was shortened by 6 bases and J by 3 bases, with 9 bases between the two germline ends. CDR3 in DNA: TGCAGCGTAGGGAACGACTACGAGCAGTACTTC. Encoded protein: CSVGNDYEQYF.

Only a few counts were recorded for this clonotype. This sequence joins TRBV20-1 and TRBJ2-7; the D call may be TRBD1 or TRBD2 (5 bases each). The CDR3 spans 15 residues. From germline, CDR1 is DFQATT and CDR2 SNEGSKA (reference sequence). V lost 4 bases and J lost 3, with 19 bases in between. CDR3 residues: CSAIIVGTDDYEQYF. CDR3 in DNA: TGCAGTGCTATCATTGTGGGGACGGACGACTACGAGCAGTACTTC.

There are a few counts of this clonotype. V and J are TRBV29-1 and TRBJ2-7; 7 bases agree with TRBD1. Germline CDR1 SQVTM, CDR2 ANQGSEA. This CDR3 region has 12 residues. The trim removed 1 base at V and 3 bases at J, leaving 0 bases unmatched. CDR3 sequence: CSVEAGGYEQYF. CDR3 DNA sequence: TGCAGCGTTGAAGCAGGGGGCTACGAGCAGTACTTC.

The gene calls are TRBV10-3 and TRBJ2-5; possible D gene TRBD1, 6 bases. The V gene's germline CDR1 is ENHRY and CDR2 SYGVKD. The CDR3 totals 15 residues. The V end was cut by 6 bases, the J end by 2 bases, with 16 bases between. CDR3 loop: CAISELDRHQETQYF. DNA of the CDR3: TGTGCCATCAGCGAACTTGACAGGCATCAAGAGACCCAGTACTTC.

This clonotype was detected many times. The chain is built from TRBV20-1 and TRBJ1-1; D is perhaps TRBD1 (5 bases). The CDR3 length is 15 residues. Per germline, CDR1 DFQATT and CDR2 SNEGSKA (reference sequence). Trimming took off 5 bases at V and 3 bases at J, with 19 bases between the two ends. The CDR3 bases are TGCAGTGCTCGGCTGGTAGGGGCGGGTGACACTGAAGCTTTCTTT. Translated: CSARLVGAGDTEAFF.

This rearrangement joins TRBV20-1 to TRBJ2-2; D is undetermined. CDR1 DFQATT and CDR2 SNEGSKA come from the germline V gene (reference sequence). CDR3 size: 17 residues. V was cut by 2 bases and J by 2 bases, with 18 bases left in between. CDR3 residues: CSARSGSRTINTGELFF. Written as DNA, the CDR3 is TGCAGTGCTAGATCCGGCTCTAGGACCATCAACACCGGGGAGCTGTTTTTT.

The chain links TRBV6-5 to TRBJ1-2; the D gene is possibly TRBD1 (5 bases). Germline V gene lookup returns CDR1 MNHEY and CDR2 SVGAGI. V lost 6 bases, J lost 5 bases, and 10 bases lay in between. The CDR3 has 12 residues. CDR3 sequence: CASSPGWYGYTF. DNA for the CDR3: TGTGCCAGCAGCCCAGGGTGGTATGGCTACACCTTC.

This clonotype was seen only once. This may arise from a read error, as a much more abundant clone is one base away. The chain is built from TRBV19 and TRBJ2-7; no clear D. The CDR3 loop spans 15 amino acids. CDR1 is LNHDA and CDR2 is SQIVND in the germline V gene (reference sequence). In DNA form, the CDR3 reads TGTGCCAGTAGTTTTACCGGGTCCGACTCCTACAAGCAGTACTTC. This sequence encodes CASSFTGSDSYKQYF.

This clonotype came up a few times. The rearrangement links TRBV12-3 or TRBV12-4 to TRBJ2-1, with 9 bases matching TRBD2. V lost 5 bases, J lost 4 bases, and 9 bases stayed unmatched. The CDR3 is made up of 16 amino acids. CDR3 bases: TGTGCCAGCAGTCCCTTAGCGGGAGCCCAGTACAATGAGCAGTTCTTC. Its protein product is CASSPLAGAQYNEQFF.

This clonotype was counted between two and nine times. The rearrangement uses TRBV2 and TRBJ2-3; tentative D call: TRBD2 (5 bases). Germline V gene sequence: CDR1 SNHLY, CDR2 FYNNEI. The CDR3 runs to 14 residues. V was cut by 10 bases and J by 2 bases, with 16 bases left in between. CDR3 DNA: TGTGCCACCTCTTTTTCCGGACTCACAGATACGCAGTATTTT. It encodes CATSFSGLTDTQYF.

For this clonotype: A read error may be the cause here, since a much bigger clone is one base away. The J gene is TRBJ1-6, the V gene TRBV6-5; D uncertain. Germline loops: CDR1 MNHEY, CDR2 SVGAGI. The CDR3 is 14 residues long. The CDR3 loop is CANSYGIGNSPLHF. CDR3 DNA: TGTGCCAACAGTTACGGGATAGGAAATTCACCCCTCCACTTT.

This clonotype was recorded many times. The chain has TRBV7-9 and TRBJ2-7; D is unclear. Germline V CDR1 and CDR2: SEHNR, FQNEAQ (reference sequence). This CDR3 has 14 residues. V lost 7 bases to trimming and J lost 0 bases, with 13 bases between them. In DNA, the CDR3 is TGTGCCAGCACCTCAGACCCGGACTCCTACGAGCAGTACTTC. The encoded protein is CASTSDPDSYEQYF.